This TCR beta chain was recovered during a study of long-term antiretroviral therapy in people with HIV. The assay, immunoSEQ v3.0, was run at survey level. Assay used: immunoSEQ multiplex PCR; TCRdb lists only in-frame clones, some missing. The sample holds more than 20,000 clones, roughly 80% seen once. V was clipped by 2 bases and J by 3 bases, with 17 bases between them. CDR3 length: 16 amino acids. Germline V lookup: CDR1 SGHVS, CDR2 FQNEAQ. The gene calls are TRBV7-8 and TRBJ2-7; possibly TRBD1 or TRBD2 for D (6 bases each). The receptor comes from a man between 18 and 29 years old with HIV. Sequenced here: unsorted PBMCs, sampled approximately 4 years after starting antiretroviral therapy. CDR3 sequence reads: CASSLRGAGTYYEQYV. In DNA, the CDR3 is TGTGCCAGCAGCTTAAGGGGGGCGGGGACATACTACGAGCAGTACGTC.